Below, 26 T cell receptor beta chains from the same sample are listed, as sequenced in a study of coeliac disease. Sequencing was performed with immunoSEQ multiplex PCR; in TCRdb, only in-frame clones are kept and a portion is missing. The data show a few thousand clones, 69% seen once. The sequenced sample was lymphocytes from the gut lamina propria. Every receptor here comes from a middle-aged woman.

This clone was recorded a few times. This rearrangement joins TRBV7-2 to TRBJ1-1, with 8 bases that match TRBD1. Trimming cost V 4 bases and J 3 bases; bases outside gene matches: 1. The CDR3 totals 13 residues. The V gene's germline CDR1 is SGHTA and CDR2 FQGNSA. The CDR3 loop reads CASSSQGDTEAFF. The CDR3 DNA is TGTGCCAGCAGCTCACAGGGGGACACTGAAGCTTTCTTT. Together with reference TRBV7-2 and TRBJ1-1, the CDR3 gives the full variable domain: GAGVSQSPSNKVTEKGKDVELRCDPISGHTALYWYRQSLGQGLEFLIYFQGNSAPDKSGLPSDRFSAERTGGSVSTLTIQRTQQEDSAVYLCASSSQGDTEAFFGQGTRLTVV.

This clone was seen only a few times. The rearrangement uses TRBV29-1 and TRBJ2-1, with 13 bases that match TRBD2. The ends lost 3 bases at V and 3 bases at J; junction bases unmatched: 5. This CDR3 region has 16 residues. Germline V CDR1 and CDR2: SQVTM, ANQGSEA. Here the CDR3 DNA reads TGCAGCGTTGAGCCCCGGACTAGCGGGAGCTACAATGAGCAGTTCTTC. This sequence encodes CSVEPRTSGSYNEQFF.

DNA of the CDR3: TGTGCCAGCAGGAAATCTAGCGGTTATACGCAGTATTTT. Amino acids: CASRKSSGYTQYF. The chain recombines TRBV2 with TRBJ2-3, with 7 nucleotides matching TRBD2. CDR1 and CDR2 from the germline V gene are SNHLY and FYNNEI. The CDR3 loop spans 13 amino acids. Trimming removed 6 bases from V and 7 bases from J; junction bases left unmatched: 7.

This clone was seen only once. The J gene is TRBJ2-3, the V gene TRBV29-1; 7 bases agree with TRBD1. V was pared by 6 bases and J by 2 bases, with 2 bases of the junction left unmatched. CDR1 is SQVTM and CDR2 is ANQGSEA in the germline V gene. CDR3 size: 12 residues. The CDR3 sequence is CSVGTVTDTQYF. The CDR3 nucleotides read TGCAGCGTGGGGACAGTCACAGATACGCAGTATTTT.

This clone was picked up a small number of times. This chain uses TRBV9 with TRBJ2-1; 14 bases are shared with TRBD2. The ends lost 3 bases at V and 1 base at J; junction bases unmatched: 6. The CDR3 sequence is 18 residues long. CDR1 and CDR2 from the germline V gene are SGDLS and YYNGEE. This CDR3 is CASSAAGTSGSSYNEQFF. The CDR3, as DNA: TGTGCCAGCAGCGCAGCCGGGACTAGCGGGAGTTCCTACAATGAGCAGTTCTTC. Variable domain in full (rest from reference TRBV9 and TRBJ2-1): DSGVTQTPKHLITATGQRVTLRCSPRSGDLSVYWYQQSLDQGLQFLIQYYNGEERAKGNILERFSAQQFPDLHSELNLSSLELGDSALYFCASSAAGTSGSSYNEQFFGPGTRLTVL.

The V and J genes are TRBV10-3 and TRBJ2-1, with 8 bases matching TRBD1. This CDR3 spans 15 amino acids. The germline CDR1 and CDR2 sequences are ENHRY and SYGVKD. V was clipped by 3 bases and J by 7 bases; unmatched bases: 8. CDR3 residues: CAISDGQGFVNEQFF. The CDR3 DNA reads as TGTGCCATCAGTGATGGACAGGGTTTTGTAAATGAGCAGTTCTTC.

The chain joins TRBV5-4 to TRBJ1-1, with 9 bases lining up with TRBD1. The V gene's germline CDR1 is SGHNT and CDR2 YYREEE (reference sequence). J gave up 4 bases and V 4 bases, and 8 bases lay outside the gene matches. This CDR3 is 15 amino acids long. The CDR3 DNA reads TGTGCCAGCAGCAACACGTTACAGGGGGCCACTGAAGCTTTCTTT. This codes for CASSNTLQGATEAFF.

This clone was seen a few times. The rearrangement links TRBV7-2 to TRBJ1-1; D gene unclear. V was trimmed by 6 bases and J by 2 bases, leaving 13 bases between them. Germline CDR1 reads SGHTA; CDR2 reads FQGNSA. The CDR3 is 14 amino acids. Written as DNA, the CDR3 is TGTGCCAGCAGTCAGACTTTCGCCAACACTGAAGCTTTCTTT. Translation gives CASSQTFANTEAFF.

The rearrangement links TRBV28 to TRBJ1-5; no clear D gene. Trimming removed 6 bases at V and 1 base at J, with 10 bases between. The CDR3 totals 14 residues. The germline CDR1 and CDR2 sequences are MDHEN and SYDVKM. The CDR3 nucleotides read TGTGCCAGCAGCACCCAACAGAGCAATCAGCCCCAGCATTTT. Translation gives CASSTQQSNQPQHF. The full variable domain, rest sourced from reference TRBV28 and TRBJ1-5, is DVKVTQSSRYLVKRTGEKVFLECVQDMDHENMFWYRQDPGLGLRLIYFSYDVKMKEKGDIPEGYSVSREKKERFSLILESASTNQTSMYLCASSTQQSNQPQHFGDGTRLSIL.

The table lists this clone with a count of one. The rearrangement joins TRBV5-1 to TRBJ1-3, with 7 nucleotides matching TRBD1. This CDR3 comprises 13 residues. The V gene's germline CDR1 is SGHRS and CDR2 YFSETQ. After removal of 8 bases from V and 4 bases from J, the junction contained 6 bases not matched to a gene. The CDR3 sequence is CASAEGAGNTIYF. The CDR3 DNA is TGCGCCAGTGCAGAGGGGGCCGGAAACACCATATATTTT.

J is TRBJ2-5 and V is TRBV5-5; perhaps TRBD2 as D (5 bases). V gave up 0 bases and J gave up 5 bases, with 8 bases separating them. Germline V gene lookup returns CDR1 SGHKS and CDR2 YYEKEE (reference sequence). The CDR3 has 13 amino acids. The DNA of the CDR3 is TGTGCCAGCAGCTTGGCCTCGGGGGAGACCCAGTACTTC. It yields the protein CASSLASGETQYF.

The chain has TRBV9 and TRBJ1-1, with 8 nucleotides matching TRBD1. The CDR3 length is 16 residues. Germline CDR1 is SGDLS and CDR2 is YYNGEE. V shed 2 bases and J 1 base; nucleotides not matched to a gene: 7. The chain's CDR3 is CASSVITGGANTEAFF. The CDR3 bases are TGTGCCAGCAGCGTGATCACAGGGGGAGCGAACACTGAAGCTTTCTTT.

The chain carries TRBV5-6 and TRBJ2-5; D is perhaps TRBD2 (5 bases). The CDR3 consists of 11 residues. Trimming stripped 3 bases from V and 11 bases from J, with 11 bases between. Germline V gene lookup returns CDR1 SGHDT and CDR2 YYEEEE. CDR3 nucleotide sequence: TGTGCCAGCAGCTCTAATCGGGAACAGTACTTC. This gives the protein CASSSNREQYF.

The chain uses TRBV28 and TRBJ2-1; 13 bases fit TRBD2. Germline CDR1 and CDR2: MDHEN and SYDVKM. The CDR3 totals 16 residues. The junction had 9 bases not matched to a gene; V was cut back by 5 bases and J by 8 bases. The CDR3 loop is CASSPLAGGPFDEQFF. CDR3 sequence (DNA): TGTGCCAGCAGTCCACTAGCGGGAGGGCCTTTTGATGAGCAGTTCTTC. The full variable domain, completed using reference TRBV28 and TRBJ2-1, is DVKVTQSSRYLVKRTGEKVFLECVQDMDHENMFWYRQDPGLGLRLIYFSYDVKMKEKGDIPEGYSVSREKKERFSLILESASTNQTSMYLCASSPLAGGPFDEQFFGPGTRLTVL.

The V and J genes are TRBV7-2 and TRBJ1-2; D is possibly TRBD1 (5 bases). Trimming removed 6 bases at V and 6 bases at J, with 14 bases between. The germline CDR1 and CDR2 sequences are SGHTA and FQGNSA. The CDR3 sequence is 13 residues long. The CDR3 coding sequence is TGTGCCAGCAGGCCGCTCAGGGTCGATGGCTACACCTTC. Protein: CASRPLRVDGYTF.

This clone was recorded only once. The V gene is TRBV7-9, the J gene TRBJ2-1, with D tentatively TRBD2 (6 bases). The germline gives CDR1 SEHNR, CDR2 FQNEAQ (reference sequence). Between the trimmed V and J ends, which lost 1 base and 3 bases, there was a span of 10 bases. The CDR3 extends over 15 amino acids. The CDR3 nucleotides read TGTGCCAGCAGCTTAGACCTAGCGTACTACAATGAGCAGTTCTTC. This gives the protein CASSLDLAYYNEQFF.

The genes are TRBV28 and TRBJ1-3; D gene ambiguous. With 7 bases removed from V and 0 bases from J, the gap between germline ends came to 10 bases. The CDR3 totals 14 residues. Germline CDR1 reads MDHEN; CDR2 reads SYDVKM. The CDR3 coding sequence is TGTGCCAGCAATGTGGAGAGCTCTGGAAACACCATATATTTT. Its translation is CASNVESSGNTIYF.

This clone was observed a handful of times. This sample includes further DNA sequences coding for the same CDR3. The rearrangement joins TRBV5-4 to TRBJ1-2, with 7 positions matching TRBD1. In germline, CDR1 is SGHNT, CDR2 YYREEE (reference sequence). Trimming removed 0 bases from V and 0 bases from J; junction bases left unmatched: 2. CDR3 size: 15 residues. The CDR3 region is CASSLGGTANYGYTF. The CDR3, as DNA: TGTGCCAGCAGCTTGGGGGGGACAGCTAACTATGGCTACACCTTC.

This clone was seen just once. This chain links TRBV11-2 with TRBJ1-5; tentative D call: TRBD1 (6 bases). V was cut by 5 bases and J by 2 bases, with 10 bases left in between. Germline CDR1 reads SGHAT; CDR2 reads FQNNGV. The CDR3 contains 14 residues. The CDR3 DNA is TGTGCCAGCAGCCCAGCAGGGGGCAATCAGCCCCAGCATTTT. Translation: CASSPAGGNQPQHF.

The chain couples TRBV7-9 to TRBJ1-2; D unresolved. The CDR3 length is 13 residues. With 3 bases removed from V and 0 bases from J, the gap between germline ends came to 5 bases. CDR1 is SEHNR, CDR2 FQNEAQ, per germline (reference sequence). The CDR3 region is CASSFPANYGYTF. CDR3 DNA: TGTGCCAGCAGCTTTCCAGCTAACTATGGCTACACCTTC.

The chain is built from TRBV2 and TRBJ2-7; 10 nucleotides align to TRBD2. Per the germline V gene, CDR1 is SNHLY and CDR2 is FYNNEI. V was pared by 5 bases and J by 0 bases, with 10 bases of the junction left unmatched. The CDR3 is made up of 17 amino acids. CDR3 protein: CASSQPTSGENSYEQYF. The CDR3 region has the DNA TGTGCCAGCAGTCAACCTACTAGCGGGGAGAACTCCTACGAGCAGTACTTC.

The V and J genes are TRBV6-6 and TRBJ2-1, with 9 bases matching TRBD2. Germline V gives CDR1 MNHNY, CDR2 SVGAGI (reference sequence). Trimming took 6 bases from V and 7 from J; bases not matched to a gene: 10. The CDR3 contains 15 residues. The CDR3 is CASSPIAGEGNEQFF. The CDR3 nucleotides read TGTGCCAGCAGCCCTATAGCGGGAGAGGGGAATGAGCAGTTCTTC.

This CDR3 is CAWSVMRGNTIYF. CDR3 nucleotide sequence: TGTGCCTGGAGTGTAATGAGGGGAAACACCATATATTTT. The gene calls are TRBV30 and TRBJ1-3, with D hard to call. The germline CDR1 and CDR2 sequences are GTSNPN and SVGIG (reference sequence). CDR3 size: 13 residues. Trimming took 0 bases from V and 4 from J, leaving 7 bases between them.

Concerning this clone itself: The sample has other DNA sequences that encode this CDR3 too. Written as DNA, the CDR3 is TGTGCCATCATGAGCGGAAGGGAGGGGACAGATACGCAGTATTTT. Protein: CAIMSGREGTDTQYF. V and J are TRBV10-3 and TRBJ2-3, with 7 bases matching TRBD2. V lost 7 bases, J lost 3 bases, and 10 bases stayed unmatched. The CDR3 is 15 residues long. Per germline, CDR1 ENHRY and CDR2 SYGVKD.

V gene TRBV7-3 combines with J gene TRBJ2-5, with 8 bases matching TRBD1. This CDR3 is 15 amino acids long. From germline, CDR1 is SGHTA and CDR2 FQGTGA. V was clipped by 4 bases and J by 4 bases; unmatched bases: 8. The DNA of the CDR3 is TGTGCCAGCAGCTCCAGGGGGCGCGTGGGAGAGACCCAGTACTTC. Translated, it gives CASSSRGRVGETQYF.

This chain links TRBV4-2 with TRBJ2-1, with D perhaps TRBD2 (6 bases). The V and J ends lost 1 base and 8 bases respectively, with 24 bases between them. Germline V gives CDR1 LGHNA, CDR2 YNFKEQ. The CDR3 contains 18 residues. The CDR3 spells CASSQVGLWASETDEQFF. CDR3 bases: TGTGCCAGCAGCCAAGTTGGGCTTTGGGCTAGCGAGACCGATGAGCAGTTCTTC.